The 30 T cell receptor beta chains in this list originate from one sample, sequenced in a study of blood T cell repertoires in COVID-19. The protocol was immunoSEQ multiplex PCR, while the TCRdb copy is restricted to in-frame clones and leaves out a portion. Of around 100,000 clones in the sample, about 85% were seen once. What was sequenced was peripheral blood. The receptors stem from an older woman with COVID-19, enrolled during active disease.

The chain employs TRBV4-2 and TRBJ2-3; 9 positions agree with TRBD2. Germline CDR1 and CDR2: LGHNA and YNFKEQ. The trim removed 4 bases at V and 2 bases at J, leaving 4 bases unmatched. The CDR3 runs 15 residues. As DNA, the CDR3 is TGTGCCAGCAGCCGCGGGGGGGCAAACACAGATACGCAGTATTTT. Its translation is CASSRGGANTDTQYF.

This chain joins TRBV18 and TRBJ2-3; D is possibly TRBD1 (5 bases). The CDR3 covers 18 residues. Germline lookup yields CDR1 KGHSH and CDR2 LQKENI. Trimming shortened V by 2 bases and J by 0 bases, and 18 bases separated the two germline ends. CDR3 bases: TGTGCCAGCTCACCAAAAGGACACTCACTATTAAGCACAGATACGCAGTATTTT. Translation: CASSPKGHSLLSTDTQYF.

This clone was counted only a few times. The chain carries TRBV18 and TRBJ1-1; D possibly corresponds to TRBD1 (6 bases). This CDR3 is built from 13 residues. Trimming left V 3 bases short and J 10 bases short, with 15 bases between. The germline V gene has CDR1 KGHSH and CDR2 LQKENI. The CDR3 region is CASSPTGAEGAFF. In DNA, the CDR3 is TGTGCCAGCTCACCGACAGGTGCCGAGGGAGCTTTCTTT.

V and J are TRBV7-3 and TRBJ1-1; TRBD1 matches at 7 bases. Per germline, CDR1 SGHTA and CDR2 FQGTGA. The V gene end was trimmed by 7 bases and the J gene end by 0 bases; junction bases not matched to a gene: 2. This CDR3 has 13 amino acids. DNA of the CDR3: TGTGCCAGCAAACAGGGGCTGAACACTGAAGCTTTCTTT. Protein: CASKQGLNTEAFF.

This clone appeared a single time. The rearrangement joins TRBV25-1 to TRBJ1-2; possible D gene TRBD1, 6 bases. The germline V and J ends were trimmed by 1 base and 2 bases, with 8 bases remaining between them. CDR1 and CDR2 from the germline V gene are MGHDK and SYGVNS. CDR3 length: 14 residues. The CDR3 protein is CASSESGTNYGYTF. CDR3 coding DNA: TGTGCCAGCAGTGAATCCGGGACAAACTATGGCTACACCTTC.

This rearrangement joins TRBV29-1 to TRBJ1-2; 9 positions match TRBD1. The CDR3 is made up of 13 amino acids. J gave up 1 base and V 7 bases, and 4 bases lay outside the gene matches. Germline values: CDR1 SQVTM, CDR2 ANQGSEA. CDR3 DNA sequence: TGCAGCGGAGGGACAGGGATTAACTATGGCTACACCTTC. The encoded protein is CSGGTGINYGYTF.

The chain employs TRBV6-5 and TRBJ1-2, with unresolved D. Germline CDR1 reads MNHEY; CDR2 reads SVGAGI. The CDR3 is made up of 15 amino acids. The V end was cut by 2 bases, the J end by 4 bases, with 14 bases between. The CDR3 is CASSYDAGIPYGYTF. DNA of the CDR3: TGTGCCAGCAGTTACGATGCTGGCATCCCCTATGGCTACACCTTC.

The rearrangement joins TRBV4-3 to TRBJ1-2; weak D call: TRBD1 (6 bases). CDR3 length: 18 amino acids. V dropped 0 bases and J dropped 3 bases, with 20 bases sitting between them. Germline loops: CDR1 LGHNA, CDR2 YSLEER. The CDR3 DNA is TGCGCCAGCAGCCAAGATCCCGGGGGGCAGTCCAATTACTATGGCTACACCTTC. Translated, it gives CASSQDPGGQSNYYGYTF.

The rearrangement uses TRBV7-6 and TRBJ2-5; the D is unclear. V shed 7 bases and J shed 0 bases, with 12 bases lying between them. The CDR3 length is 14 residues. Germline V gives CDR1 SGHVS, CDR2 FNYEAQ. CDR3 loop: CASTSAGYQETQYF. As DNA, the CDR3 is TGTGCCAGCACCTCGGCCGGGTACCAAGAGACCCAGTACTTC.

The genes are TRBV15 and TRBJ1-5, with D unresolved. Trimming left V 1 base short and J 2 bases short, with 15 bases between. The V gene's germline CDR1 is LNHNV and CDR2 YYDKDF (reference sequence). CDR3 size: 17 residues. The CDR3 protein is CATSRGVGDLGNQPQHF. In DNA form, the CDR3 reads TGTGCCACCAGCAGAGGGGTCGGGGATCTTGGCAATCAGCCCCAGCATTTT.

The CDR3 sequence: CASTIGGSGYTF. The CDR3, as DNA: TGTGCCAGCACTATCGGGGGTAGTGGCTACACCTTC. This chain uses TRBV2 with TRBJ1-2, with a weak D call TRBD1 (5 bases). The germline V and J ends were trimmed by 7 bases and 7 bases, with 13 bases remaining between them. The germline gives CDR1 SNHLY, CDR2 FYNNEI. The length of the CDR3 is 12 residues.

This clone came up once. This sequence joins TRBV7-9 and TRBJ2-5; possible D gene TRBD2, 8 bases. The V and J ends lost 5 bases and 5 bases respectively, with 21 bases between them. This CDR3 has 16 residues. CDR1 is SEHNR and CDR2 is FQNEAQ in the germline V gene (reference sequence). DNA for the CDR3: TGTGCCAGCAGCCTACTACTCGCGGGGGGACAGGAGACCCAGTACTTC. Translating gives CASSLLLAGGQETQYF.

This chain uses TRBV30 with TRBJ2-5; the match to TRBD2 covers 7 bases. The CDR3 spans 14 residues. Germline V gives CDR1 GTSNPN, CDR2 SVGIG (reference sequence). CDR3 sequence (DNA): TGTGGGGTCCGGCGGGGGAGTAGCAGAGAGACCCAGTACTTC. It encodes CGVRRGSSRETQYF.

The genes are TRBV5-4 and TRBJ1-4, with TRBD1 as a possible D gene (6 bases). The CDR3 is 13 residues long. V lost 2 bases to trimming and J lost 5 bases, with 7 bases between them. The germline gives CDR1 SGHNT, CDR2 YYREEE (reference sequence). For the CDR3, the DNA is TGTGCCAGCAGCTTAGGACAGAATGAAAAACTGTTTTTT. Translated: CASSLGQNEKLFF.

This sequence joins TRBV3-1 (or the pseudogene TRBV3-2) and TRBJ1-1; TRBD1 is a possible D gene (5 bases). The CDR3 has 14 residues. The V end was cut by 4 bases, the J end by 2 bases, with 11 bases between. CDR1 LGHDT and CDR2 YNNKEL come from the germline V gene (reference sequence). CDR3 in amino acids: CASSRTTGNTEAFF. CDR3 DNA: TGTGCCAGCAGCCGCACCACAGGAAACACTGAAGCTTTCTTT.

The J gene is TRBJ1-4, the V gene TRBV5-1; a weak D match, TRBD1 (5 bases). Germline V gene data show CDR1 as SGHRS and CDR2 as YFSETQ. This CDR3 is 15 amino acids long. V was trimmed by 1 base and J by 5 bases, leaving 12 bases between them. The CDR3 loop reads CASSLMGQLNEKLFF. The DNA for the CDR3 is TGCGCCAGCAGCTTGATGGGGCAGCTGAATGAAAAACTGTTTTTT.

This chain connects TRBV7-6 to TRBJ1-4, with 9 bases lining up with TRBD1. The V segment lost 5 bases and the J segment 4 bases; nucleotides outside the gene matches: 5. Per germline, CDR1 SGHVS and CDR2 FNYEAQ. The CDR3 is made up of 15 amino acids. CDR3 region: CASSDRTGVNEKLFF. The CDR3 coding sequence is TGTGCCAGCAGCGACCGGACAGGGGTTAATGAAAAACTGTTTTTT. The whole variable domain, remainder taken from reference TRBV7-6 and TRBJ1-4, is GAGVSQSPRYKVTKRGQDVALRCDPISGHVSLYWYRQALGQGPEFLTYFNYEAQQDKSGLPNDRFSAERPEGSISTLTIQRTEQRDSAMYRCASSDRTGVNEKLFFGSGTQLSVL.

As DNA, the CDR3 is TGTGCCAGCAGTTTACTCGGGGATGAGCAGTTCTTC. Translation gives CASSLLGDEQFF. The rearrangement joins TRBV27 to TRBJ2-1, with D maybe TRBD2 (5 bases). V lost 2 bases, J lost 8 bases, and 7 bases lay in between. Germline V gene data show CDR1 as MNHEY and CDR2 as SMNVEV (reference sequence). The CDR3 consists of 12 residues.

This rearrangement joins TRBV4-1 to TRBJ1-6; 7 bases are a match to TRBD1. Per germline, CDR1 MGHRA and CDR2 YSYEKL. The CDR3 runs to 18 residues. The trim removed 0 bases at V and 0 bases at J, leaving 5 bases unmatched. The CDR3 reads CASSQEPGQNSYNSPLHF. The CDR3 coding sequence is TGCGCCAGCAGCCAAGAGCCGGGACAGAACTCCTATAATTCACCCCTCCACTTT.

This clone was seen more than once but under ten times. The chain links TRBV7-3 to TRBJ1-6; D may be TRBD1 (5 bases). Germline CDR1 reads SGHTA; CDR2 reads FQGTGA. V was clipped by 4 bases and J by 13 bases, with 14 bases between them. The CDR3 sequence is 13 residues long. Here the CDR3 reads CASSSGGASPLHF. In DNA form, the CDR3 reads TGTGCCAGCAGCTCAGGCGGGGCCAGCCCCCTCCACTTT.

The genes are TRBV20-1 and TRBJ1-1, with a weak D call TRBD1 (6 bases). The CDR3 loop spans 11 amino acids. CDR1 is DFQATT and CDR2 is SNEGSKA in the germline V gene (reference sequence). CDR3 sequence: CRQGDNTEAFF. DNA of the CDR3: TGCAGACAGGGAGATAACACTGAAGCTTTCTTT.

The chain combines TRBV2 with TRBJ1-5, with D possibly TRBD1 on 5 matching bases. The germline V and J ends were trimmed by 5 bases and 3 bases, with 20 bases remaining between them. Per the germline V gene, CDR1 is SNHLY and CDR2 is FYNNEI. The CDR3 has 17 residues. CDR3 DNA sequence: TGTGCCAGCAGTAGCCTCGGCGTGGACACATACAATCAGCCCCAGCATTTT. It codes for CASSSLGVDTYNQPQHF.

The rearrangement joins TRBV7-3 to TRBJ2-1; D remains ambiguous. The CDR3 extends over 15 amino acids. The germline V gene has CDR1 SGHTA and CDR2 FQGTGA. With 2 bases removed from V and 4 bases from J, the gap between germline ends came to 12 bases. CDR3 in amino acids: CASSLDSSSYNEQFF. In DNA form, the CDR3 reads TGTGCCAGCAGCTTAGACTCTTCGTCATACAATGAGCAGTTCTTC.

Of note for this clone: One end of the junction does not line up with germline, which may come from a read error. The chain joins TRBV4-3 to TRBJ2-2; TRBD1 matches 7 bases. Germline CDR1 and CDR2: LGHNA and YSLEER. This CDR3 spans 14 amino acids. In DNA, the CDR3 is TGCGCCAGCAGCAAAGAGGGGGCGGCCGGGGAGCTGTTTTTT. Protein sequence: CASSKEGAAGELFF.

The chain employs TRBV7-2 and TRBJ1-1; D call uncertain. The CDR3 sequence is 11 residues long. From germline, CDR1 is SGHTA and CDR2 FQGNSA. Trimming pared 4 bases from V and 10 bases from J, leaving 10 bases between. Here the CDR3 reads CASSYRRGAFF. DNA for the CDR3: TGTGCCAGCAGCTACAGACGGGGAGCTTTCTTT.

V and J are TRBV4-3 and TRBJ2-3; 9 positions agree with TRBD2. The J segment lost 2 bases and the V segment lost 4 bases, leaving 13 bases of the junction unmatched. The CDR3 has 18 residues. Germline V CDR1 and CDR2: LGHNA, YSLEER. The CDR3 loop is CASSPSHVAGADTDTQYF. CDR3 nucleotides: TGCGCCAGCAGCCCATCCCACGTAGCGGGGGCGGACACAGATACGCAGTATTTT.

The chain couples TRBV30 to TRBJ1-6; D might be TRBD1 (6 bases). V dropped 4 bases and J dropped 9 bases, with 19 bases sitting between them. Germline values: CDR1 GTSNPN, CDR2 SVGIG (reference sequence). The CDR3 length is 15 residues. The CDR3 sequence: CAWTPGGALGSPLHF. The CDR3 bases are TGTGCCTGGACCCCGGGGGGGGCCCTAGGTTCACCCCTCCACTTT.

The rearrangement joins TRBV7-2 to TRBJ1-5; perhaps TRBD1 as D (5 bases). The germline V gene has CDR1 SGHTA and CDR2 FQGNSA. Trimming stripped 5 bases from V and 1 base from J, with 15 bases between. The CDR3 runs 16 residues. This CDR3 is CASSPVAGTSNQPQHF. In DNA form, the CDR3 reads TGTGCCAGCAGCCCTGTGGCGGGGACGAGCAATCAGCCCCAGCATTTT.

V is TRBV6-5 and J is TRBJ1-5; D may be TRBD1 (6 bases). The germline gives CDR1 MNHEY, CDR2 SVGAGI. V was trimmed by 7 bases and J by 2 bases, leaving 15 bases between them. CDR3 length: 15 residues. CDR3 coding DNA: TGTGCCAGCAACTTACAGGGAAGGGGCAATCAGCCCCAGCATTTT. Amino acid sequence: CASNLQGRGNQPQHF.

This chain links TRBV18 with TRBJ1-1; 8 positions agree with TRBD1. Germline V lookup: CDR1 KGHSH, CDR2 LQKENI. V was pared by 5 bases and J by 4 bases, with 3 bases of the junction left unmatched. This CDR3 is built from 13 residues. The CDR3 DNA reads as TGTGCCAGCTCAGGTACAGGGGGCACTGAAGCTTTCTTT. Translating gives CASSGTGGTEAFF.